The present T cell receptor beta chain was sequenced within a study of shared clonotypes between healthy human individuals. Study results and caveats: Larger estimated richness was generally seen in naive subsets than in memory subsets.

Sequenced by immunoSEQ multiplex PCR; TCRdb stores in-frame clones only, minus some. The table includes roughly 2,300,000 clones, around 90% detected once. Trimming cost V 0 bases and J 2 bases, with 4 bases left between them. The CDR3 extends over 13 amino acids. Germline V gene sequence: CDR1 SGHRS, CDR2 YFSETQ. Remarks on this clone: The antigen is not known.

J is TRBJ2-3 and V is TRBV5-1; the D is unclear. The sample comprised naive CD4+ T cells from PBMCs. Sample subset: CD45RA+ positively selected. This clonotype was obtained from a man aged 18-30 years in good health. Some clones in this sample may be carry-over from other donors' samples. DNA of the CDR3: TGCGCCAGCAGCTTGGACTTCACAGATACGCAGTATTTT. Protein sequence: CASSLDFTDTQYF.